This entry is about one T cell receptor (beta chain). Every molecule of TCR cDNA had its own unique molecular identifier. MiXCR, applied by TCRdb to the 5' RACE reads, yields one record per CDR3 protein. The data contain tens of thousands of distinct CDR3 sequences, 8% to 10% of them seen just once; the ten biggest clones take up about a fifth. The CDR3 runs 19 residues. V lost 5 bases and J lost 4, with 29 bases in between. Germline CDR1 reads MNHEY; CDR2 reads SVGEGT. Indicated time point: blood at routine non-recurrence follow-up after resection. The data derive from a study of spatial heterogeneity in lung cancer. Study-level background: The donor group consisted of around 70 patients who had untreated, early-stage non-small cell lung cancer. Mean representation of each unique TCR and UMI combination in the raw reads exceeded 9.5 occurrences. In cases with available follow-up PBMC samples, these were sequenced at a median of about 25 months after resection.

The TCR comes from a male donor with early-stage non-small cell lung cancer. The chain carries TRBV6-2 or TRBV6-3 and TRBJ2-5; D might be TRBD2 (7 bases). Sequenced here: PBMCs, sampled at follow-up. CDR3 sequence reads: CASSPSDGGRRKRRETQYF. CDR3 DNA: TGTGCCAGCAGTCCCAGTGACGGGGGGCGTCGAAAAAGGCGAGAGACCCAGTACTTC.